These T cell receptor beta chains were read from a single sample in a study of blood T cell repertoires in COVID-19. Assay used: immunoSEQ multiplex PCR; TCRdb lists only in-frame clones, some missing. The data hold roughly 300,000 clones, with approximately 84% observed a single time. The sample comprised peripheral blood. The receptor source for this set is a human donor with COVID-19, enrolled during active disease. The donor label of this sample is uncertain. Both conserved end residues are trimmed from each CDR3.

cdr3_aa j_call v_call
ASSYEGRGLNEQF TRBJ2-1 TRBV6-6
ASSGRRGARDTEAF TRBJ1-1 TRBV6-4
ATRGQGQNTEAF TRBJ1-1 TRBV3-1/TRBV3-2
ASSPDSGRTTGELF TRBJ2-2 TRBV7-2
ASSQDLAPSNIQY TRBJ2-4 TRBV4-3
ASSSSGRGVSTDTQY TRBJ2-3 TRBV5-1
ASSIPAGGGKNEQF TRBJ2-1 TRBV19
ASSPFSESYEQY TRBJ2-7 TRBV7-9
ASSHNGGTTYGYT TRBJ1-2 TRBV7-3
ASSLSWGGNQPQH TRBJ1-5 TRBV7-2
ASMRDLENSPLH TRBJ1-6 TRBV2
ASSFPRVPYEQY TRBJ2-7 TRBV28
ASSAQGTGNTEAF TRBJ1-1 TRBV9
ASSSPNQGDNEQF TRBJ2-1 TRBV5-5
ASSETRQRGTQY TRBJ2-5 TRBV6-1
ASSVDGRGDNEQF TRBJ2-1 TRBV2
AWSYGGATNEKLF TRBJ1-4 TRBV30
ASHPGQARYEQY TRBJ2-7 TRBV28
ASSYSGGSNTGELF TRBJ2-2 TRBV6-5
AWSVFSGGLTPMGNEQF TRBJ2-1 TRBV30
ASYRVGLDEAF TRBJ1-1 TRBV28
SARPRATNEKLF TRBJ1-4 TRBV29-1
ASSVRGSRNEQF TRBJ2-1 TRBV9
ASSTLQGTEAF TRBJ1-1 TRBV7-9
SVEKGTSGSEQY TRBJ2-7 TRBV29-1
ASSLGPATGGGQPQH TRBJ1-5 TRBV7-2
ASSAGRPPTDTQY TRBJ2-3 TRBV2
ASRDSGTAEKLF TRBJ1-4 TRBV28
ASSLVKAGGFSSSYNEQF TRBJ2-1 TRBV11-3
ASPNFSNQPQH TRBJ1-5 TRBV18
ASSSPGLAGGTGELF TRBJ2-2 TRBV7-3
ASSPDTVRGNQPQH TRBJ1-5 TRBV18
ASSLGTSSYEQY TRBJ2-7 TRBV7-9
ASSSGTSGTSASDTQY TRBJ2-3 TRBV5-1
ASSRQLVNTEAF TRBJ1-1 TRBV5-1
SAAGNSEAF TRBJ1-1 TRBV20-1
ASSLPLALTSTDTQY TRBJ2-3 TRBV5-1
ASSLGGTWTSNQPQH TRBJ1-5 TRBV7-6
ASSQDSLTGPNTEAF TRBJ1-1 TRBV4-2
SVEEGGSGQPQH TRBJ1-5 TRBV29-1
ASSISDRFYGYT TRBJ1-2 TRBV19
ASSLPGTVDLYGYT TRBJ1-2 TRBV28
AWRGYKGTRNTGELF TRBJ2-2 TRBV30
ASSLDFSGSRDTQY TRBJ2-3 TRBV5-1
ASSLAGDRKGYT TRBJ1-2 TRBV5-4
ASRPTGPNTEAF TRBJ1-1 TRBV27
ASSLAATGTEAF TRBJ1-1 TRBV5-1
ASSQGTRNAGELF TRBJ2-2 TRBV3-1/TRBV3-2
ASSSLTGSVDEQF TRBJ2-1 TRBV7-3
ASLGGAIEGYGYT TRBJ1-2 TRBV28